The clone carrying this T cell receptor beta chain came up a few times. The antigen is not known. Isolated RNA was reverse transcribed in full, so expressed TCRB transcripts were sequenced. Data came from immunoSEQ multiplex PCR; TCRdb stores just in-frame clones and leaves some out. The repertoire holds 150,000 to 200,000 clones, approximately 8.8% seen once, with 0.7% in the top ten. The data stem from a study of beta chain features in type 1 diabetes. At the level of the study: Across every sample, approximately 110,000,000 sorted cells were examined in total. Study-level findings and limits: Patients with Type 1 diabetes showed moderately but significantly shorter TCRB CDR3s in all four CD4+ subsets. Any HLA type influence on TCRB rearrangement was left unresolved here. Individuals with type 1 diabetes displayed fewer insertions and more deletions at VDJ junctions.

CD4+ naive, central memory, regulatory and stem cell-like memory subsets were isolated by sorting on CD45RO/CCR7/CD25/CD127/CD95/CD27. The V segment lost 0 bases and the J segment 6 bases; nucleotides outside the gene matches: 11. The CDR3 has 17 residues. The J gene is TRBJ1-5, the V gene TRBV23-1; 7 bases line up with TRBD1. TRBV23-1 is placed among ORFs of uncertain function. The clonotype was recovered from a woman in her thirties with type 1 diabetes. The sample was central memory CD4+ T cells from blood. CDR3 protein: CASSQSELCRGSQPQHF. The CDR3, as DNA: TGCGCCAGCAGTCAATCGGAATTGTGCAGGGGGAGTCAGCCCCAGCATTTT.